These T cell receptor beta chains were read from a single sample in a study of shared clonotypes between healthy human individuals. Measured with immunoSEQ multiplex PCR; TCRdb has only the in-frame clones, and not every one. Counted here are about 2.4 million clones, roughly 93% occurring once; the ten biggest clones make up approximately 0.36%. The sample was naive CD4+ T cells from PBMCs. The receptor set was obtained from a man between 18 and 29 years old in good health. Some clones in this sample may be carry-over from other donors' samples. Each CDR3 is given with its conserved first and last residue. Each record gives: J gene, clone size, D gene, V gene, CDR3 protein. A D gene is named only where the DNA matches it firmly. Only part of the rows carry a size: once, few, many, or a class if the clone is expanded.

TRBJ1-2,-,TRBD1,TRBV27,CASSLDRGLSSYGYTF
TRBJ2-2,-,TRBD2,TRBV7-8,CASSQITSGSGGGELFF
TRBJ1-3,-,-,TRBV5-1,CASSLGEGNGNTIYF
TRBJ2-7,-,-,TRBV2,CASSESQTLGEQYF
TRBJ2-6,once,-,TRBV19,CASSTLPGSGANVLTF
TRBJ2-7,-,-,TRBV7-3,CASSLTASYEQYF
TRBJ1-1,-,-,TRBV6-6,CASSSPRNTEAFF
TRBJ2-7,-,TRBD2,TRBV5-1,CASSLGLAGGHVGEQYF
TRBJ1-3,-,-,TRBV4-1,CASSQVDRKSSGNTIYF
TRBJ2-1,once,TRBD1,TRBV5-1,CASRQGQGYNEQFF
TRBJ1-2,-,-,TRBV6-1,CASSARENYGYTF
TRBJ2-7,-,-,TRBV28,CASSRTYEQYF
TRBJ1-1,-,-,TRBV9,CASSVSADTEAFF
TRBJ2-3,-,TRBD2,TRBV6-6,CASSPGGITDTQYF